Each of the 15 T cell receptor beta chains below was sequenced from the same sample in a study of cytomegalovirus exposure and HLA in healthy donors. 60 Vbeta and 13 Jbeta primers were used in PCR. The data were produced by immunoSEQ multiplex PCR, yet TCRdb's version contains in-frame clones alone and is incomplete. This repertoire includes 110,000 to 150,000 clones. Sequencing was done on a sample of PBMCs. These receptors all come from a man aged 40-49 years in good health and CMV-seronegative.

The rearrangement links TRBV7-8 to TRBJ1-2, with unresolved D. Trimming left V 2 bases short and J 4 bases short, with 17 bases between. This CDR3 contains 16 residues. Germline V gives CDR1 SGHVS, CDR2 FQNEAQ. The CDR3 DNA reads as TGTGCCAGCAGCTTATCAAGCGGGAGTTTTGGCTATGGCTACACCTTC. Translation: CASSLSSGSFGYGYTF.

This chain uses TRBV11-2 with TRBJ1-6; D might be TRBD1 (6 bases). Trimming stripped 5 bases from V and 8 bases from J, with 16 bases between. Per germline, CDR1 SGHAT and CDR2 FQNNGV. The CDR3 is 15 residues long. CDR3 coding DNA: TGTGCCAGCAGCCCCGCCCGACAGGCGCATTCACCCCTCCACTTT. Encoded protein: CASSPARQAHSPLHF.

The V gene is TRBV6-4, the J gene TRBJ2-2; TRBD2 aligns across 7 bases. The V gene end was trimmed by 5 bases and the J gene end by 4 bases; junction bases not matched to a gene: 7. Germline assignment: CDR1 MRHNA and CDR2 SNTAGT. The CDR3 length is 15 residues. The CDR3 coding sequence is TGTGCCAGCAGTACCAGCGGGGAGGGCACCGGGGAGCTGTTTTTT. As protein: CASSTSGEGTGELFF.

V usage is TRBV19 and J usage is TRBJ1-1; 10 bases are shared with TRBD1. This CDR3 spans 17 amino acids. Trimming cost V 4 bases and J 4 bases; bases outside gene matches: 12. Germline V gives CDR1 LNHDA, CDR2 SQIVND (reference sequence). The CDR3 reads CASSKILMGQGTTEAFF. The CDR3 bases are TGTGCCAGTAGTAAAATCTTAATGGGACAGGGGACCACTGAAGCTTTCTTT. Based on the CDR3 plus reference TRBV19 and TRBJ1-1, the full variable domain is DGGITQSPKYLFRKEGQNVTLSCEQNLNHDAMYWYRQDPGQGLRLIYYSQIVNDFQKGDIAEGYSVSREKKESFPLTVTSAQKNPTAFYLCASSKILMGQGTTEAFFGQGTRLTVV.

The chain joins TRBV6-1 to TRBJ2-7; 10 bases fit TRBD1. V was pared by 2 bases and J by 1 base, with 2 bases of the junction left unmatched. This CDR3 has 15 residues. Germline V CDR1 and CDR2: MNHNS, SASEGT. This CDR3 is CASSESGQGSYEQYF. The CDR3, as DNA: TGTGCCAGCAGTGAATCGGGACAGGGGTCCTACGAGCAGTACTTC.

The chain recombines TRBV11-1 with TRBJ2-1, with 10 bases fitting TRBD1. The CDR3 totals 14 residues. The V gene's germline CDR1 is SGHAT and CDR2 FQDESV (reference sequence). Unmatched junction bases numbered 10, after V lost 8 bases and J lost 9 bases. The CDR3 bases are TGTGCCAGCTGGGCGGGACAGGGGAAGGGTGAGCAGTTCTTC. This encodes CASWAGQGKGEQFF.

DNA of the CDR3: TGTGCCAGCAGCCCCGTCGACAGGTTAGAGACCCAGTACTTC. Its translation: CASSPVDRLETQYF. The chain is built from TRBV9 and TRBJ2-5; TRBD1 is a possible D gene (6 bases). The CDR3 is 14 amino acids. In germline, CDR1 is SGDLS, CDR2 YYNGEE. The V gene lost 4 bases and the J gene lost 4 bases, with 14 bases spanning the gap.

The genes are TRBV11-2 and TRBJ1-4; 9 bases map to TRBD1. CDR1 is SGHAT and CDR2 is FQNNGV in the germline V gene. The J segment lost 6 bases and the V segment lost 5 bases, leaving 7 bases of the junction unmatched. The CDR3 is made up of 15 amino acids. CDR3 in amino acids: CASSATTGGDEKLFF. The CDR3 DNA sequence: TGTGCCAGCAGCGCAACGACAGGGGGAGATGAAAAACTGTTTTTT. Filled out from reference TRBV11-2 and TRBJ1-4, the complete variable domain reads EAGVAQSPRYKIIEKRQSVAFWCNPISGHATLYWYQQILGQGPKLLIQFQNNGVVDDSQLPKDRFSAERLKGVDSTLKIQPAKLEDSAVYLCASSATTGGDEKLFFGSGTQLSVL.

CDR3 bases: TGTGCCAGCAGCTTAACGGGCGATGAGCAGTTCTTC. It encodes CASSLTGDEQFF. V usage is TRBV7-3 and J usage is TRBJ2-1; no clear D. The CDR3 contains 12 residues. The V and J ends lost 0 bases and 8 bases respectively, with 5 bases between them. Per germline, CDR1 SGHTA and CDR2 FQGTGA.

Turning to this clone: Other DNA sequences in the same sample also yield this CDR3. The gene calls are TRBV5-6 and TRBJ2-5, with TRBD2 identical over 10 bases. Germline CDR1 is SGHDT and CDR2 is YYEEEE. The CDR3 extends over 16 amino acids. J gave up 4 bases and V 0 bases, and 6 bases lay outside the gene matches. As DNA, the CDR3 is TGTGCCAGCAGCTTGGCTCCAGCGGGGGGGCGAGAGACCCAGTACTTC. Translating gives CASSLAPAGGRETQYF.

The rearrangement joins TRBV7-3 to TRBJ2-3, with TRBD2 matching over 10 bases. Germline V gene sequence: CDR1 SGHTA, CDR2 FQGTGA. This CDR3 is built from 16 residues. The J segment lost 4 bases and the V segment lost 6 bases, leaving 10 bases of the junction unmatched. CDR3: CASSPLAGEGPDTQYF. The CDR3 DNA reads TGTGCCAGCAGTCCCCTAGCGGGGGAGGGTCCAGATACGCAGTATTTT.

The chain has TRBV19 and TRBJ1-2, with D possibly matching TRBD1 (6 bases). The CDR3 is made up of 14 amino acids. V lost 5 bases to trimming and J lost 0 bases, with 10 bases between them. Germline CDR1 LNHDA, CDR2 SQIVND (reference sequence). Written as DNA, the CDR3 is TGTGCCAGTAGTGGACAGCTTTCTAACTATGGCTACACCTTC. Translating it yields CASSGQLSNYGYTF.

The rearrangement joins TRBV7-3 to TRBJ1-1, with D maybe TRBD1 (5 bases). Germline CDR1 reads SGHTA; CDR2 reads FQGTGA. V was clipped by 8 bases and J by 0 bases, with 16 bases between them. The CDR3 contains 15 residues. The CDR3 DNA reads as TGTGCCAGCGGCGGGGGGGTGCTGATGAACACTGAAGCTTTCTTT. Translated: CASGGGVLMNTEAFF.

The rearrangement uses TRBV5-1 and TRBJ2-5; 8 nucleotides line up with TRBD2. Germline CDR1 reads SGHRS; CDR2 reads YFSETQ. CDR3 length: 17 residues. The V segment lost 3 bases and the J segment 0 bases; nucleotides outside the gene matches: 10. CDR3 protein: CASSSHDSGGDQETQYF. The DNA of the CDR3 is TGCGCCAGCAGCTCCCATGACAGCGGGGGCGACCAAGAGACCCAGTACTTC.

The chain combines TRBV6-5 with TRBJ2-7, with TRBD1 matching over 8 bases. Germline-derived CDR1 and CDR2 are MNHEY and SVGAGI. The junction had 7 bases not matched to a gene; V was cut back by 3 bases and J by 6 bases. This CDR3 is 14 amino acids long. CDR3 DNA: TGTGCCAGCAGTTATGGACAGGGAGTGTCCGAGCAGTACTTC. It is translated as CASSYGQGVSEQYF.